The following is a T cell receptor (beta chain) sequence with its context. Its antigen is undetermined. 60 Vbeta and 13 Jbeta primers were used in PCR. The repertoire was sequenced with immunoSEQ multiplex PCR; TCRdb's copy has only in-frame clones and lacks some. The data contain 150,000 to 200,000 clones, about 81% of them seen just once; the ten biggest clones take up 2% to 2.5%. The sample comes from a study of cytomegalovirus exposure and HLA in healthy donors. Overall study results and limits: Excluded were some V segments that proved indistinguishable, including TRBV6-2 and TRBV6-3.

V dropped 4 bases and J dropped 5 bases, with 14 bases sitting between them. CDR1 and CDR2 (germline): PRHDT, FYEKMQ (reference sequence). The CDR3 runs to 14 residues. The receptor comes from a woman aged 25 to 39 in good health and CMV-seronegative. The chain combines TRBV13 with TRBJ1-1, with a weak D call TRBD1 (6 bases). The source material was PBMCs. CDR3 protein: CASSSTGGHTEAFF. The CDR3 DNA reads as TGTGCCAGCAGCTCGACGGGGGGGCATACTGAAGCTTTCTTT.